Reported below is one T cell receptor beta chain. Profiled with immunoSEQ multiplex PCR; TCRdb holds only in-frame clones, not every one. The table lists approximately 49,000 clones, just over 85% of them singletons, with approximately 2.6% in the top ten. The data stem from a study of control samples from healthy donors and cancer patients. Trimming removed 6 bases at V and 3 bases at J, with 17 bases between. CDR3 length: 15 residues. Germline-derived CDR1 and CDR2 are SGHRS and YFSETQ. This clonotype originated in a woman aged 50 to 65 with lung cancer. The sequenced sample was PBMCs. The chain employs TRBV5-1 and TRBJ2-3; D may be TRBD1 (5 bases). CDR3 protein: CASTTTGRFTDTQYF. The CDR3 nucleotides read TGCGCCAGCACCACTACAGGAAGGTTTACAGATACGCAGTATTTT.